Below are 21 T cell receptor beta chains sequenced from a single sample in a study of T-cell memory formation after mild COVID-19. TCRdb re-called the 5' RACE reads through MiXCR, storing one row per CDR3 protein. The profile covers hundreds of thousands of distinct CDR3 sequences, with approximately 15% appearing a single time and about 24% taken by the ten largest. The source material was PBMCs or a T cell subset sorted from them (not recorded which). These receptors originate from a man between 18 and 29 years old who had mild COVID-19 (a few samples of this study predate the infection). Cell type and time point are not known.

This clonotype has a handful of counts. The chain couples TRBV5-1 to TRBJ1-1; tentatively, D is TRBD1 (6 bases). The CDR3 totals 14 residues. Germline V gene lookup returns CDR1 SGHRS and CDR2 YFSETQ. V shed 2 bases and J shed 4 bases, with 12 bases lying between them. The CDR3 region has the DNA TGCGCCAGCAGCTTAGACAGGATGGGCACTGAAGCTTTCTTT. This translates into CASSLDRMGTEAFF.

This clonotype was seen only a few times. This chain connects TRBV6-1 to TRBJ1-2, with D maybe TRBD1 (6 bases). V dropped 7 bases and J dropped 4 bases, with 13 bases sitting between them. Germline V gene sequence: CDR1 MNHNS, CDR2 SASEGT. The CDR3 covers 13 residues. This CDR3 reads CASTWGQLYGYTF. DNA of the CDR3: TGTGCCAGCACCTGGGGGCAGCTCTATGGCTACACCTTC.

This clonotype showed up just a few times. This chain uses TRBV19 with TRBJ2-1, with 9 bases that match TRBD2. With V trimmed by 3 bases and J by 8 bases, 11 bases remained unmatched. The CDR3 contains 16 residues. Germline V gives CDR1 LNHDA, CDR2 SQIVND (reference sequence). The CDR3 nucleotides are TGTGCCAGTAGTATCGGTGTGGGCGGGGGGGCAGATGAGCAGTTCTTC. It translates to CASSIGVGGGADEQFF. Looking up the rest from reference TRBV19 and TRBJ2-1 gives the full variable domain: DGGITQSPKYLFRKEGQNVTLSCEQNLNHDAMYWYRQDPGQGLRLIYYSQIVNDFQKGDIAEGYSVSREKKESFPLTVTSAQKNPTAFYLCASSIGVGGGADEQFFGPGTRLTVL.

DNA for the CDR3: TGTGCCAGCTCACCCCCTGGGACAGCAGCCAGGTCTGAAGCTTTCTTT. It yields the protein CASSPPGTAARSEAFF. The V and J genes are TRBV18 and TRBJ1-1; 7 bases agree with TRBD1. Germline CDR1 reads KGHSH; CDR2 reads LQKENI. The length of the CDR3 is 16 residues. Trimming took 3 bases from V and 6 from J; bases not matched to a gene: 13.

The V and J genes are TRBV20-1 and TRBJ2-7; TRBD1 matches at 12 bases. The germline V gene has CDR1 DFQATT and CDR2 SNEGSKA (reference sequence). This CDR3 has 16 amino acids. After removal of 1 base from V and 7 bases from J, the junction contained 11 bases not matched to a gene. CDR3 DNA sequence: TGCAGTGCTAGAGGATGGGGACAGGGGGCCTCAGGGGAGCAGTACGTC. The encoded protein is CSARGWGQGASGEQYV.

This clonotype showed up many times. The J gene is TRBJ1-4, the V gene TRBV4-3; 8 bases agree with TRBD1. Per the germline V gene, CDR1 is LGHNA and CDR2 is YSLEER. Unmatched junction bases numbered 7, after V lost 2 bases and J lost 8 bases. The CDR3 extends over 15 amino acids. The CDR3 DNA follows: TGCGCCAGCAGCCAATCGCTAGGGACAGGAGAAAAACTGTTTTTT. It encodes CASSQSLGTGEKLFF.

The J gene is TRBJ2-3, the V gene TRBV10-3, with 10 bases fitting TRBD2. V shed 7 bases, J shed 3 bases, and the junction held 10 bases outside the gene matches. CDR1 and CDR2 from the germline V gene are ENHRY and SYGVKD. CDR3 length: 16 residues. The CDR3 region is CAITGRAGGPTDTQYF. Written as DNA, the CDR3 is TGTGCCATCACCGGAAGAGCGGGGGGGCCAACAGATACGCAGTATTTT.

This clonotype was counted only a few times. The rearrangement links TRBV19 to TRBJ2-7; D is perhaps TRBD2 (6 bases). CDR1 and CDR2 from the germline V gene are LNHDA and SQIVND (reference sequence). V lost 10 bases and J lost 4, with 17 bases in between. The CDR3 covers 13 residues. CDR3 nucleotide sequence: TGTGCCACCTCTTTCTCGGAGGGATACGAGCAGTACTTC. Its translation: CATSFSEGYEQYF.

This clonotype was found many times. The chain recombines TRBV4-3 with TRBJ2-2; D uncertain. CDR1 is LGHNA and CDR2 is YSLEER in the germline V gene. This CDR3 spans 18 amino acids. With 0 bases removed from V and 2 bases from J, the gap between germline ends came to 16 bases. CDR3: CASSQEEFRPLNTGELFF. The CDR3 coding sequence is TGCGCCAGCAGCCAAGAGGAGTTTAGACCCCTTAACACCGGGGAGCTGTTTTTT.

The CDR3 DNA sequence: TGTGCCAGCAGCTTGGACACATTCCAAGAGACCCAGTACTTC. Translated, it gives CASSLDTFQETQYF. This chain joins TRBV7-2 and TRBJ2-5; TRBD1 might be the D (5 bases). The V gene lost 3 bases and the J gene lost 1 base, with 9 bases spanning the gap. Per the germline V gene, CDR1 is SGHTA and CDR2 is FQGNSA. The CDR3 is made up of 14 amino acids. Full variable domain (remainder filled in from reference TRBV7-2 and TRBJ2-5): GAGVSQSPSNKVTEKGKDVELRCDPISGHTALYWYRQSLGQGLEFLIYFQGNSAPDKSGLPSDRFSAERTGGSVSTLTIQRTQQEDSAVYLCASSLDTFQETQYFGPGTRLLVL.

In this sample, this clonotype turned up a few times. V usage is TRBV2 and J usage is TRBJ1-2, with 10 nucleotides matching TRBD1. Germline trimming cut 2 bases from V and 3 bases from J; bases unmatched to any gene: 6. The CDR3 is 16 residues long. Germline V lookup: CDR1 SNHLY, CDR2 FYNNEI. The CDR3 DNA reads as TGTGCCAGCAGTGAAAGGGGGACAGGGGCGGACTATGGCTACACCTTC. Its protein product is CASSERGTGADYGYTF.

This clonotype was picked up many times. V and J are TRBV27 and TRBJ2-5; D perhaps matches TRBD2 (5 bases). V lost 1 base to trimming and J lost 2 bases, with 11 bases between them. The CDR3 spans 15 residues. Germline V CDR1 and CDR2: MNHEY, SMNVEV (reference sequence). The CDR3 loop is CASSLFSGSQETQYF. CDR3 in DNA: TGTGCCAGCAGTTTATTCTCTGGGAGTCAAGAGACCCAGTACTTC.

This clonotype has just a few counts. J is TRBJ2-7 and V is TRBV18; D possibly corresponds to TRBD1 (6 bases). Germline assignment: CDR1 KGHSH and CDR2 LQKENI. Trimming removed 3 bases from V and 0 bases from J, with 12 bases in between. The CDR3 spans 15 residues. CDR3 region: CASSPGHQSSYEQYV. The CDR3 DNA reads TGTGCCAGCTCACCGGGACACCAAAGCTCCTACGAGCAGTACGTC.

This clonotype was detected a few times. The rearrangement links TRBV11-2 to TRBJ2-1; D perhaps matches TRBD2 (6 bases). Trimming left V 5 bases short and J 6 bases short, with 17 bases between. This CDR3 has 15 amino acids. CDR1 is SGHAT and CDR2 is FQNNGV in the germline V gene. The CDR3 region is CASSPRRETSNEQFF. The CDR3 nucleotides are TGTGCCAGCAGCCCCCGGAGGGAAACGTCCAATGAGCAGTTCTTC.

This clonotype was counted between two and nine times. The chain has TRBV7-2 and TRBJ1-1, with D unresolved. This CDR3 spans 15 amino acids. The V end was cut by 5 bases, the J end by 0 bases, with 13 bases between. Germline CDR1 and CDR2: SGHTA and FQGNSA. CDR3: CASSPSLDMNTEAFF. In DNA, the CDR3 is TGTGCCAGCAGCCCGTCACTGGATATGAACACTGAAGCTTTCTTT.

In its sample, this clonotype was seen many times. The rearrangement joins TRBV7-8 to TRBJ2-7; D may be TRBD2 (6 bases). There are 14 residues in the CDR3. The V end lost 4 bases, the J end lost 12 bases, and 22 bases lay between the germline ends. Germline CDR1 SGHVS, CDR2 FQNEAQ. The CDR3 reads CASSSRGGSVWRYF. Here the CDR3 DNA reads TGTGCCAGCAGCTCCCGCGGAGGGTCGGTATGGCGGTACTTC.

This clonotype was seen repeatedly, ten times or more. This chain joins TRBV12-3 or TRBV12-4 and TRBJ2-3, with D possibly called TRBD1 or TRBD2 (5 bases each). V was clipped by 3 bases and J by 2 bases, with 9 bases between them. The CDR3 has 14 residues. CDR3 nucleotide sequence: TGTGCCAGCAGTTTGGGACCGCCCACAGATACGCAGTATTTT. This codes for CASSLGPPTDTQYF.

With respect to this clonotype: This sequence may be a read error, since a much larger clone differs from it by one base. J is TRBJ2-5 and V is TRBV5-1, with D possibly being TRBD2 (6 bases). CDR1 SGHRS and CDR2 YFSETQ come from the germline V gene. CDR3 length: 13 amino acids. Trimming removed 6 bases at V and 3 bases at J, with 12 bases between. This chain's CDR3 is CASTVRGKETQYF. The CDR3 coding sequence is TGCGCCAGCACCGTACGGGGGAAAGAGACCCAGTACTTC.

This clonotype has a handful of counts. This chain's CDR3 is CASTRDLGPNEQFF. CDR3 in DNA: TGTGCCAGCACCCGGGACCTGGGGCCCAATGAGCAGTTCTTC. The chain has TRBV13 and TRBJ2-1; D is perhaps TRBD1 or TRBD2 (5 bases each). This CDR3 has 14 residues. Trimming stripped 7 bases from V and 6 bases from J, with 16 bases between. The germline gives CDR1 PRHDT, CDR2 FYEKMQ (reference sequence).

This clonotype was seen more than once but under ten times. This chain links TRBV20-1 with TRBJ1-3, with a tentative D call TRBD1 (6 bases). The CDR3 has 13 residues. Trimming pared 3 bases from V and 4 bases from J, leaving 10 bases between. Germline-derived CDR1 and CDR2 are DFQATT and SNEGSKA (reference sequence). The CDR3 coding sequence is TGCAGTGCTAGCGGGGGCAACGGAAACACCATATATTTT. Translated: CSASGGNGNTIYF.

The chain recombines TRBV5-1 with TRBJ1-1; D not resolved. Germline V lookup: CDR1 SGHRS, CDR2 YFSETQ. This CDR3 has 15 residues. Trimming removed 2 bases from V and 1 base from J, with 12 bases in between. CDR3 region: CASSFSGLTNTEAFF. CDR3 bases: TGCGCCAGCAGCTTCTCCGGGTTGACGAACACTGAAGCTTTCTTT.